These 19 T cell receptor beta chains were all obtained from the same sample, sequenced in a study of blood T cell repertoires in COVID-19. Repertoires were generated with immunoSEQ multiplex PCR, while TCRdb's copy carries only in-frame clones and drops some. The data contain under 95,000 clones, 88% of them singletons. Sequencing was done on a sample of peripheral blood. The receptors were sampled from a human donor in a cohort sampled during active COVID-19.

CDR3 nucleotides: TGTGCCAGCAGCCCGTGGGGAGGGGCCTACGAGCAGTACTTC. Its protein product is CASSPWGGAYEQYF. The chain combines TRBV6-5 with TRBJ2-7, with 7 bases fitting TRBD2. The CDR3 runs to 14 residues. V was pared by 6 bases and J by 2 bases, with 7 bases of the junction left unmatched. Germline V gene sequence: CDR1 MNHEY, CDR2 SVGAGI.

V is TRBV19 and J is TRBJ1-5, with D maybe TRBD1 (6 bases). V dropped 7 bases and J dropped 5 bases, with 18 bases sitting between them. CDR3 length: 15 residues. The V gene's germline CDR1 is LNHDA and CDR2 SQIVND (reference sequence). The DNA of the CDR3 is TGTGCCAGTACCCCGGGGGGCATCGGCTATCAGCCCCAGCATTTT. Its protein is CASTPGGIGYQPQHF.

V and J are TRBV5-1 and TRBJ1-1; tentative D call: TRBD1 (5 bases). This CDR3 has 15 residues. CDR1 is SGHRS and CDR2 is YFSETQ in the germline V gene. Trimming took off 0 bases at V and 5 bases at J, with 14 bases between the two ends. CDR3 DNA: TGCGCCAGCAGCTTGGTCCCAGGGATTAGGACTGAAGCTTTCTTT. Translated: CASSLVPGIRTEAFF.

The genes are TRBV3-1 (or the pseudogene TRBV3-2) and TRBJ1-3, with unresolved D. V was cut by 0 bases and J by 8 bases, with 8 bases left in between. CDR1 and CDR2 (germline): LGHDT, YNNKEL (reference sequence). The CDR3 extends over 13 amino acids. The CDR3 loop is CASSQDSGDTIYF. The CDR3 DNA follows: TGTGCCAGCAGCCAAGATTCCGGAGACACCATATATTTT.

This clone was observed a single time. V is TRBV9 and J is TRBJ2-3; 7 bases align to TRBD2. CDR3 length equals 16 residues. Germline CDR1 reads SGDLS; CDR2 reads YYNGEE. Trimming cost V 4 bases and J 4 bases; bases outside gene matches: 12. The CDR3 coding sequence is TGTGCCAGCAGCCCCGGGACTATTTTTAGCGCAGATACGCAGTATTTT. Translated: CASSPGTIFSADTQYF.

The chain couples TRBV5-5 to TRBJ1-5, with D perhaps TRBD1 (5 bases). The germline gives CDR1 SGHKS, CDR2 YYEKEE (reference sequence). V was trimmed by 2 bases and J by 1 base, leaving 16 bases between them. The CDR3 contains 17 residues. CDR3 sequence reads: CASSFGVQVRSNQPQHF. The CDR3 nucleotides read TGTGCCAGCAGCTTCGGAGTACAGGTTAGGAGCAATCAGCCCCAGCATTTT.

The rearrangement joins TRBV19 to TRBJ1-1, with D perhaps TRBD1 (6 bases). The CDR3 is 15 residues long. CDR1 is LNHDA, CDR2 SQIVND, per germline (reference sequence). Trimming left V 3 bases short and J 2 bases short, with 13 bases between. CDR3 residues: CASSIYKGTNTEAFF. CDR3 coding DNA: TGTGCCAGTAGTATTTATAAGGGGACAAACACTGAAGCTTTCTTT.

The rearrangement links TRBV6-4 to TRBJ2-3; 16 bases map to TRBD2. The CDR3 has 18 amino acids. The V gene's germline CDR1 is MRHNA and CDR2 SNTAGT. Losses at the gene ends were 2 bases for V and 5 bases for J; bases not matched to a gene: 7. The CDR3 loop is CASSDTPGLAGGLDTQYF. The CDR3 DNA reads as TGTGCCAGCAGTGACACCCCGGGACTAGCGGGAGGGCTAGATACGCAGTATTTT.

The V gene is TRBV25-1, the J gene TRBJ2-4; 9 nucleotides line up with TRBD1. The germline CDR1 and CDR2 sequences are MGHDK and SYGVNS. This CDR3 region has 18 residues. The junction had 10 bases not matched to a gene; V was cut back by 4 bases and J by 0 bases. Here the CDR3 reads CASSAQTGGQLAKNIQYF. In DNA, the CDR3 is TGTGCCAGCAGTGCGCAGACAGGGGGACAACTAGCCAAAAACATTCAGTACTTC. Variable domain in full (rest from reference TRBV25-1 and TRBJ2-4): EADIYQTPRYLVIGTGKKITLECSQTMGHDKMYWYQQDPGMELHLIHYSYGVNSTEKGDLSSESTVSRIRTEHFPLTLESARPSHTSQYLCASSAQTGGQLAKNIQYFGAGTRLSVL.

This clone has a handful of counts. The CDR3 sequence: CASSDGGGGQETQYF. For the CDR3, the DNA is TGTGCCAGCAGTGACGGCGGGGGGGGCCAAGAGACCCAGTACTTC. The chain carries TRBV6-4 and TRBJ2-5; 9 nucleotides line up with TRBD2. The CDR3 has 15 amino acids. The V gene's germline CDR1 is MRHNA and CDR2 SNTAGT. V trimming: 2 bases; J trimming: 1 base; junction bases outside the gene matches: 2.

For the CDR3, the DNA is TGTGCCAGAAGCTTGCGGGCGGGTGAGACCCAGTACTTC. This codes for CARSLRAGETQYF. The rearrangement links TRBV5-3 to TRBJ2-5, with D possibly TRBD2 on 5 matching bases. TRBV5-3 is treated as an ORF (open reading frame) with a function not yet certain. V shed 1 base and J shed 5 bases, with 9 bases lying between them. This CDR3 region has 13 residues.

The chain uses TRBV5-1 and TRBJ2-3, with 10 bases fitting TRBD2. The ends lost 1 base at V and 3 bases at J; junction bases unmatched: 2. Germline CDR1 SGHRS, CDR2 YFSETQ. The CDR3 extends over 15 amino acids. CDR3 residues: CASSLPSGGTDTQYF. In DNA, the CDR3 is TGCGCCAGCAGCTTGCCTAGCGGGGGAACAGATACGCAGTATTTT.

V usage is TRBV5-5 and J usage is TRBJ2-5; 9 nucleotides match TRBD1. Trimming took 3 bases from V and 5 from J; bases not matched to a gene: 8. Germline V gives CDR1 SGHKS, CDR2 YYEKEE (reference sequence). The CDR3 totals 15 residues. Here the CDR3 DNA reads TGTGCCAGCAGCTCCTTACAGGGGGCGGGGGAGACCCAGTACTTC. Its protein product is CASSSLQGAGETQYF. The entire variable domain, with the rest obtained from reference TRBV5-5 and TRBJ2-5, is as follows: DAGVTQSPTHLIKTRGQQVTLRCSPISGHKSVSWYQQVLGQGPQFIFQYYEKEERGRGNFPDRFSARQFPNYSSELNVNALLLGDSALYLCASSSLQGAGETQYFGPGTRLLVL.

This chain connects TRBV5-4 to TRBJ2-1; TRBD2 agrees at 7 bases. V was clipped by 3 bases and J by 9 bases; unmatched bases: 3. The CDR3 is 12 amino acids. The germline CDR1 and CDR2 sequences are SGHNT and YYREEE (reference sequence). This CDR3 reads CASSSPGGEQFF. As DNA, the CDR3 is TGTGCCAGCAGCTCCCCGGGGGGTGAGCAGTTCTTC. Drawing the rest from reference TRBV5-4 and TRBJ2-1, the complete variable domain is ETGVTQSPTHLIKTRGQQVTLRCSSQSGHNTVSWYQQALGQGPQFIFQYYREEENGRGNFPPRFSGLQFPNYSSELNVNALELDDSALYLCASSSPGGEQFFGPGTRLTVL.

V gene TRBV7-3 combines with J gene TRBJ1-1, with D hard to call. Deletions cut 5 bases from V and 1 base from J, with 11 bases between. The germline gives CDR1 SGHTA, CDR2 FQGTGA. This CDR3 has 14 amino acids. The CDR3: CASSENPGNTEAFF. CDR3 DNA: TGTGCCAGCAGCGAGAACCCGGGGAACACTGAAGCTTTCTTT.

This sequence joins TRBV7-3 and TRBJ2-2, with D possibly being TRBD1 (6 bases). The CDR3 contains 15 residues. V lost 5 bases to trimming and J lost 5 bases, with 15 bases between them. Germline CDR1 is SGHTA and CDR2 is FQGTGA. In DNA, the CDR3 is TGTGCCAGCAGCACACGGGACACAGGGACCGGGGAGCTGTTTTTT. It codes for CASSTRDTGTGELFF.

The CDR3 sequence: CASSITERGEQYF. The CDR3 DNA reads TGTGCCAGTAGTATTACGGAGCGGGGGGAGCAGTACTTC. The gene calls are TRBV19 and TRBJ2-7; 8 bases map to TRBD2. From germline, CDR1 is LNHDA and CDR2 SQIVND (reference sequence). The J segment lost 7 bases and the V segment lost 3 bases, leaving 5 bases of the junction unmatched. This CDR3 contains 13 residues. Complete variable domain (other parts from reference TRBV19 and TRBJ2-7): DGGITQSPKYLFRKEGQNVTLSCEQNLNHDAMYWYRQDPGQGLRLIYYSQIVNDFQKGDIAEGYSVSREKKESFPLTVTSAQKNPTAFYLCASSITERGEQYFGPGTRLTVT.

The genes are TRBV4-1 and TRBJ2-1; possibly TRBD2 for D (5 bases). The CDR3 has 15 residues. V dropped 4 bases and J dropped 0 bases, with 10 bases sitting between them. Germline loops: CDR1 MGHRA, CDR2 YSYEKL. In nucleotides, the CDR3 is TGCGCCAGCAGCCGCAGCGGTAGCTCCTACAATGAGCAGTTCTTC. This gives the protein CASSRSGSSYNEQFF.

This chain joins TRBV3-1 (or the pseudogene TRBV3-2) and TRBJ1-1; TRBD1 agrees at 7 bases. The V segment lost 5 bases and the J segment 3 bases; nucleotides outside the gene matches: 6. The CDR3 contains 14 residues. The V gene's germline CDR1 is LGHDT and CDR2 YNNKEL (reference sequence). CDR3: CASSKTGTDTEAFF. For the CDR3, the DNA is TGTGCCAGCAGCAAAACCGGGACAGACACTGAAGCTTTCTTT.